This T cell receptor beta chain appears in the sequencing data of a study of blood T cell repertoires in COVID-19. Study as a whole: There were acute and convalescent COVID-19 samples, and they came from the United States, Italy and Spain.

Repertoires were generated with immunoSEQ multiplex PCR, while TCRdb's copy carries only in-frame clones and drops some. The sample shows 200,000 to 250,000 clones, 80% to 90% of them seen only once. Germline V lookup: CDR1 SGHRS, CDR2 YFSETQ. V lost 4 bases, J lost 5 bases, and 10 bases stayed unmatched. There are 16 residues in the CDR3. The genes are TRBV5-1 and TRBJ2-5, with 11 bases aligning to TRBD1. The sequence was collected from a middle-aged woman who had been exposed to COVID-19. Source material: PBMCs or T cells enriched from blood (not recorded which). CDR3 in amino acids: CASSLGTGGEEETQYF. Here the CDR3 DNA reads TGCGCCAGCAGCCTAGGGACAGGGGGGGAGGAGGAGACCCAGTACTTC.